This T cell receptor (beta chain) appears in the sequencing data of a study of T cell repertoires in cytomegalovirus infection. TCRdb analysed the reads with MiXCR anew, one entry per CDR3 protein. This sample carries about 24,000 distinct CDR3 sequences, 20% to 25% of them seen once, and the ten largest clones take 91%. V was cut by 5 bases and J by 1 base, with 7 bases left in between. The CDR3 length is 13 residues. Per the germline V gene, CDR1 is SGHNT and CDR2 is YENEEA. This clonotype has a count of ten or more. Its antigen is unidentified. V is TRBV11-3 and J is TRBJ2-3; D is ambiguous. This specimen consisted of CD8+ T cells from cultured PBMCs, obtained from culture after CMV antigen stimulation. The sequence was obtained from a human donor in good health (CMV status not recorded). Some clones in this sample may be carry-over from other donors' samples. The CDR3 DNA is TGTGCCAGCAGCCGAGATGGCACAGATACGCAGTATTTT. Translated, it gives CASSRDGTDTQYF.